This passage covers 11 T cell receptor beta chains from one sample sequenced in a study of T cells in Graves' hyperthyroidism and ophthalmopathy (dated by TCRdb to the late 2010s). Receptor libraries were prepared by multiplex PCR. This sample was sequenced with an Illumina HiSeq 2000. The TCR beta CDR3 regions were amplified from the RNA transcripts. The first round of RT-PCR for the TCR CDR3 was performed with the HTBI primer set and the Qiagen OneStep RT-PCR kit. TCRdb reworked the public reads: Q25 trimming with fastp, MiXCR clone assembly, productive beta chains retained. A single entry per CDR3 protein holds the most common genes and DNA from its merged rows. Across this sample there are 750,000 to 900,000 distinct CDR3 sequences, with 35% to 40% seen only once. The ten biggest clones cover 8.9% of the sample. Sequenced: blood. The receptors shown here come from a man aged 18 to 29 with Graves' hyperthyroidism.

This clonotype was counted ten times or more. In nucleotides, the CDR3 is TGTGCCACCAGTAACGCTGGGACAGGGGAGACCCAGTACTTC. Translating it yields CATSNAGTGETQYF. This chain links TRBV15 with TRBJ2-5, with 9 bases fitting TRBD1. Losses at the gene ends were 6 bases for V and 5 bases for J; bases not matched to a gene: 7. This CDR3 contains 14 residues. CDR1 and CDR2 (germline): LNHNV, YYDKDF (reference sequence). The full variable domain, in which reference TRBV15 and TRBJ2-5 provide the parts outside the CDR3, is DAMVIQNPRYQVTQFGKPVTLSCSQTLNHNVMYWYQQKSSQAPKLLFHYYDKDFNNEADTPDNFQSRRPNTSFCFLDIRSPGLGDTAMYLCATSNAGTGETQYFGPGTRLLVL.

This clonotype was seen ten or more times. The rearrangement joins TRBV14 to TRBJ1-4; D call uncertain. From germline, CDR1 is SGHDN and CDR2 FVKESK. V was shortened by 0 bases and J by 0 bases, with 8 bases between the two germline ends. CDR3 length: 16 amino acids. In nucleotides, the CDR3 is TGTGCCAGCAGCCAAGAGCACGAAGCAACTAATGAAAAACTGTTTTTT. It is translated as CASSQEHEATNEKLFF.

This clonotype was picked up many times. This sequence joins TRBV29-1 and TRBJ1-2; TRBD1 might be the D (6 bases). This CDR3 contains 13 residues. V was shortened by 5 bases and J by 8 bases, with 18 bases between the two germline ends. In germline, CDR1 is SQVTM, CDR2 ANQGSEA. Here the CDR3 DNA reads TGCAGCGTTAGGGAGGGGGTGGAGGGCGGCTACACCTTC. Residues: CSVREGVEGGYTF.

The CDR3 sequence is CASSAPLGTANTGELFF. The CDR3 bases are TGTGCCAGCAGCGCCCCCCTCGGGACAGCGAACACCGGGGAGCTGTTTTTT. The chain joins TRBV7-9 to TRBJ2-2; TRBD1 agrees at 7 bases. V lost 5 bases, J lost 0 bases, and 9 bases stayed unmatched. The CDR3 spans 17 residues. In germline, CDR1 is SEHNR, CDR2 FQNEAQ (reference sequence).

The V and J genes are TRBV10-3 and TRBJ2-7; tentative D call: TRBD2 (6 bases). V was clipped by 8 bases and J by 2 bases, with 13 bases between them. This CDR3 is 13 amino acids long. Per germline, CDR1 ENHRY and CDR2 SYGVKD. CDR3: CAISSSGTYEQYF. DNA of the CDR3: TGTGCCATCTCGAGTAGCGGTACCTACGAGCAGTACTTC.

The chain joins TRBV13 to TRBJ2-2, with D maybe TRBD2 (5 bases). V was clipped by 5 bases and J by 8 bases, with 9 bases between them. The V gene's germline CDR1 is PRHDT and CDR2 FYEKMQ (reference sequence). The CDR3 has 12 residues. In nucleotides, the CDR3 is TGTGCCAGCAGCCCTAGCAGGGGGGAGCTGTTTTTT. It codes for CASSPSRGELFF.

This clonotype has a count of ten or more. This chain joins TRBV2 and TRBJ1-4; TRBD1 aligns across 8 bases. Germline lookup yields CDR1 SNHLY and CDR2 FYNNEI. The CDR3 is 14 amino acids. Trimming cost V 11 bases and J 4 bases; bases outside gene matches: 9. CDR3 residues: CAAGQGSINEKLFF. CDR3 nucleotide sequence: TGTGCCGCTGGACAGGGATCGATTAATGAAAAACTGTTTTTT.

This clonotype occurred a few times. The rearrangement links TRBV5-6 to TRBJ1-1, with D tentatively TRBD1 (5 bases). In germline, CDR1 is SGHDT, CDR2 YYEEEE. The germline V and J ends were trimmed by 5 bases and 5 bases, with 16 bases remaining between them. This CDR3 region has 14 residues. This CDR3 reads CASSPGAPRTEAFF. CDR3 sequence (DNA): TGTGCCAGCAGTCCCGGGGCCCCAAGGACTGAAGCTTTCTTT. The full variable domain, its missing parts supplied by reference TRBV5-6 and TRBJ1-1, is DAGVTQSPTHLIKTRGQQVTLRCSPKSGHDTVSWYQQALGQGPQFIFQYYEEEERQRGNFPDRFSGHQFPNYSSELNVNALLLGDSALYLCASSPGAPRTEAFFGQGTRLTVV.

On this clonotype itself: Germline is not matched at one junction end, which may reflect a read error. This chain connects TRBV20-1 to TRBJ2-5, with TRBD2 as a possible D gene (7 bases). The V gene's germline CDR1 is DFQATT and CDR2 SNEGSKA (reference sequence). The CDR3 has 14 residues. The CDR3 DNA follows: TGTAGTGCTAGCCAGGGAGGGGGGACGGAGACCCAGTACTTC. This gives the protein CSASQGGGTETQYF.

This clonotype was counted a few times. The chain joins TRBV6-5 to TRBJ2-5, with 12 bases identical to TRBD1. The DNA end is a closer match to TRBJ2-7, so the J assignment may be wrong. Per germline, CDR1 MNHEY and CDR2 SVGAGI. The CDR3 loop spans 13 amino acids. CDR3 bases: TGTGCACGCGCCGGGACAGGGGGCGACGAGCAGTACTTC. It translates to CARAGTGGDEQYF.

To note about this clonotype: A much larger clone is a single base away; this may be a read error. This chain links TRBV11-1 with TRBJ2-7; D is unresolved. Germline-derived CDR1 and CDR2 are SGHAT and FQDESV (reference sequence). Trimming stripped 2 bases from V and 6 bases from J, with 14 bases between. The CDR3 is 14 amino acids. The CDR3 sequence is CASSLYDGASEQYF. Here the CDR3 DNA reads TGTGCCAGCAGCTTATACGACGGAGCCTCCGAGCAGTACTTC.